These T cell receptor beta chains were read from a single sample in a study of cytotoxic CD8 clonotypes in ibrutinib-treated CLL. The method was immunoSEQ multiplex PCR; TCRdb's version includes in-frame clones alone and lacks a portion of them. The table records about 76,000 clones, roughly 84% of them present only once. The sequencing used PBMCs, collected before ibrutinib treatment. These receptors were obtained from a human donor with chronic lymphocytic leukemia. Both conserved end residues are part of each CDR3. The order of the fields is J gene, CDR3 length, D gene, V gene, clone size, CDR3 DNA, CDR3 protein. The D gene is left open where the match is weak. Clone size is not always given. Where it is, it says once, few, many or a class for expanded clones.

TRBJ1-1 | 13 | - | TRBV7-8 | - | TGTGCCAGCAGCTTTGGGGCGAACACTGAAGCTTTCTTT | CASSFGANTEAFF
TRBJ1-4 | 14 | TRBD1 | TRBV19 | - | TGTGCCAGTAGGGCGGACAGGGGGCGTGAAAAACTGTTTTTT | CASRADRGREKLFF
TRBJ1-2 | 12 | - | TRBV18 | - | TGTGCCAGCTCACCAATGGTATATGGCTACACCTTC | CASSPMVYGYTF
TRBJ2-2 | 15 | TRBD2 | TRBV6-5 | - | TGTGCCAGCAGGCAGAGCGGGAGGTCCACCGGGGAGCTGTTTTTT | CASRQSGRSTGELFF
TRBJ2-5 | 15 | TRBD2 | TRBV4-1 | - | TGCGCCAGCAGCGCCCTAGCGGGAGGAGTGGAGACCCAGTACTTC | CASSALAGGVETQYF
TRBJ1-1 | 13 | - | TRBV7-2 | - | TGTGCCAGCAGCTTAGTCAGGGACACTGAAGCTTTCTTT | CASSLVRDTEAFF
TRBJ1-1 | 18 | TRBD1 | TRBV4-1 | - | TGCGCCAGCAGCCAAGAAAGGACAGGGGCAGACTTGAACACTGAAGCTTTCTTT | CASSQERTGADLNTEAFF
TRBJ2-7 | 14 | - | TRBV2 | - | TGTGCCAGCAGCCTCCCGGGCGGGTCCTACGAGCAGTACTTC | CASSLPGGSYEQYF
TRBJ2-7 | 14 | - | TRBV6-6 | - | TGTGCCAGCAGTCCCGGGACCCATTCCTACGAGCAGTACTTC | CASSPGTHSYEQYF
TRBJ2-1 | 15 | TRBD1 | TRBV19 | once | TGTGCCAGTAGTATATGGGACAGGGGGGACAATGAGCAGTTCTTC | CASSIWDRGDNEQFF
TRBJ1-2 | 14 | TRBD1 | TRBV29-1 | - | TGCAGCGCCAAAGGGACAGGGGCCTTCTATGGCTACACCTTC | CSAKGTGAFYGYTF
TRBJ2-1 | 16 | TRBD1 | TRBV18 | - | TGTGCCAGCTCACCACCGGGACAGCCTTTGATGAATGAGCAGTTCTTC | CASSPPGQPLMNEQFF
TRBJ1-2 | 14 | - | TRBV5-1 | - | TGCGCCAGCAGCTTGGCCGACGGCTACTATGGCTACACCTTC | CASSLADGYYGYTF
TRBJ2-1 | 14 | - | TRBV2 | once | TGTGCCGGATACAGGGTTATTTATTCTTATGAGCAGTTCTTC | CAGYRVIYSYEQFF
TRBJ1-2 | 13 | - | TRBV19 | - | TGTGCCAGTAGTATTGGGCTCCTGGGGGGCTACACCTTC | CASSIGLLGGYTF
TRBJ2-7 | 16 | TRBD2 | TRBV25-1 | - | TGTGCCAGCAGTGAATTGACTAGCGGCCTATCCTACGAGCAGTACTTC | CASSELTSGLSYEQYF
TRBJ2-5 | 12 | - | TRBV29-1 | - | TGCAGCGCCACAAGGGGCCAAGAGACCCAGTACTTC | CSATRGQETQYF
TRBJ2-7 | 14 | - | TRBV6-1 | - | TGTGCCAGCAGTTTTAGAGCAGAGGCCTACGAGCAGTACTTC | CASSFRAEAYEQYF
TRBJ2-6 | 17 | - | TRBV4-1 | - | TGCGCCAGCAGCCAAGATCGGACGGTCTCTGGGGCCAACGTCCTGACTTTC | CASSQDRTVSGANVLTF
TRBJ2-5 | 15 | - | TRBV6-1 | - | TGTGCCAGCAGTGAAGAAGCGAGCCGCTGGGAGACCCAGTACTTC | CASSEEASRWETQYF
TRBJ2-7 | 14 | - | TRBV6-5 | - | TGTGCCAGCACCCCAGGGGCGGGAGCAGGTGAGCAGTACTTC | CASTPGAGAGEQYF
TRBJ2-1 | 13 | TRBD1 | TRBV19 | - | TGTGCCAGTACAGGGGGCCCCTACAATGAGCAGTTCTTC | CASTGGPYNEQFF
TRBJ1-2 | 12 | - | TRBV6-5 | - | TGTGCCAGCAGTTCAGGGTCTAGTGGCTACACCTTC | CASSSGSSGYTF
TRBJ2-1 | 13 | - | TRBV2 | - | TGTGCCAGCAGTAAGCGCCTGGGCAATGAGCAGTTCTTC | CASSKRLGNEQFF
TRBJ2-5 | 14 | - | TRBV30 | - | TGTGCCTGGACCGTAGGGGGTACGGGGGAGACCCAGTACTTC | CAWTVGGTGETQYF
TRBJ2-7 | 11 | - | TRBV30 | - | TGTGCCTGGAGTCCCGGATACGAGCAGTACTTC | CAWSPGYEQYF
TRBJ2-1 | 15 | - | TRBV19 | once | TGTGCCAGTAGTTCCCTTATCGGGAGTGTGGGTGAGCAGTTCTTC | CASSSLIGSVGEQFF
TRBJ2-3 | 12 | - | TRBV19 | - | TGTGCCAGTAGTTTTAGCACAGATACGCAGTATTTT | CASSFSTDTQYF
TRBJ2-1 | 21 | TRBD2 | TRBV9 | - | TGTGCCAGCAGCGTAGACTTCGGAGGGGCGGGAGGCCTTTCCTCCTACAATGAGCAGTTCTTC | CASSVDFGGAGGLSSYNEQFF
TRBJ1-3 | 16 | - | TRBV9 | - | TGTGCCAGCAGCGTAGGACCCGGGCCAGGGGGAAACACCATATATTTT | CASSVGPGPGGNTIYF
TRBJ1-1 | 14 | TRBD1 | TRBV9 | - | TGTGCCAGCAGCGCCAGACAGGGGGGTACTGAAGCTTTCTTT | CASSARQGGTEAFF
TRBJ2-2 | 15 | - | TRBV28 | - | TGTGCCAGCAGTTCCTCGGACAGAACCACCGGGGAGCTGTTTTTT | CASSSSDRTTGELFF
TRBJ2-7 | 16 | TRBD1 | TRBV10-3 | - | TGTGCCATCAGTGATGGGACAGGGGGCAACTCCTACGAGCAGTACTTC | CAISDGTGGNSYEQYF
TRBJ2-7 | 13 | - | TRBV6-1 | - | TGTGCCAGCCCTACCAGGGGGGGGTTCGAGCAGTACTTC | CASPTRGGFEQYF
TRBJ2-6 | 19 | - | TRBV23-1 | - | TGCGCCAGCAGTCAACCGAGAACAGGGCCGAGCTCTGGGGCCAACGTCCTGACTTTC | CASSQPRTGPSSGANVLTF
TRBJ2-3 | 15 | - | TRBV5-4 | once | TGTGCCAGCGGCTATGGATACTCTAGCACAGATACGCAGTATTTT | CASGYGYSSTDTQYF
TRBJ2-1 | 15 | - | TRBV4-1 | - | TGCGCCAGCAGCCAAAGGAGGGTAGCCCAAGATGAGCAGTTCTTC | CASSQRRVAQDEQFF
TRBJ2-2 | 12 | - | TRBV10-2 | few | TGCGCCAGCAGGAAGAACACCGGGGAGCTGTTTTTT | CASRKNTGELFF
TRBJ2-1 | 15 | TRBD2 | TRBV10-2 | few | TGCGCCAGCAGTGACCTTACGGGAGGGCTAAATGAGCAGTTCTTC | CASSDLTGGLNEQFF
TRBJ2-5 | 13 | - | TRBV2 | once | TGTGCCAGCAGGCTTAGTGAAGCTGAGACCCAGTACTTC | CASRLSEAETQYF
TRBJ1-2 | 15 | TRBD1 | TRBV19 | - | TGTGCCACCCTCCGGGACAGGGATGGGGGCTATGGCTACACCTTC | CATLRDRDGGYGYTF
TRBJ1-1 | 12 | - | TRBV30 | - | TGTGCTGGTCGACGCCAGAACACTGAAGCTTTCTTT | CAGRRQNTEAFF